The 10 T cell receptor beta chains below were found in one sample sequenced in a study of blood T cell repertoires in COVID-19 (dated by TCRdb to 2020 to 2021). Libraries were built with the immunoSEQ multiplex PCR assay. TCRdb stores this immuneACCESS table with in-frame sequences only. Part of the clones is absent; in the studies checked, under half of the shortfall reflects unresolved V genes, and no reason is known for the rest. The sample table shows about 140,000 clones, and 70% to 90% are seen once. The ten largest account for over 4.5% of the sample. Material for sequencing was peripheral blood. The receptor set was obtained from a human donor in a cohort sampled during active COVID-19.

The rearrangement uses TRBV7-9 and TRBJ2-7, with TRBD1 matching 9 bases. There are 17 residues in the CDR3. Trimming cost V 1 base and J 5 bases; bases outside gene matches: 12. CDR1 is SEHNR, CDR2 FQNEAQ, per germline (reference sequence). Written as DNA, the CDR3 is TGTGCCAGCAGCTTAGTTGTAACCGGGACAGGGCAACACGAGCAGTACTTC. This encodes CASSLVVTGTGQHEQYF.

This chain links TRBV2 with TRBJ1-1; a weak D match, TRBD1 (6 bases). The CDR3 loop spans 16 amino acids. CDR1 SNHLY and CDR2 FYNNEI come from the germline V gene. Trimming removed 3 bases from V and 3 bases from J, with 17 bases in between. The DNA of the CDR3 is TGTGCCAGCAGTGACGGACAGTTATCTGTGGACACTGAAGCTTTCTTT. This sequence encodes CASSDGQLSVDTEAFF.

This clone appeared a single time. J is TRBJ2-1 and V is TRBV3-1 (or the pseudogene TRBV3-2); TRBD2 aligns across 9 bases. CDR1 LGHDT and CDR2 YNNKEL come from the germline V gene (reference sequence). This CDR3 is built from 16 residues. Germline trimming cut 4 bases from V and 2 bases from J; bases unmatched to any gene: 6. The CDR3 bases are TGTGCCAGCAGCCTAAATGGACTAGCGACCTACAATGAGCAGTTCTTC. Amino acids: CASSLNGLATYNEQFF.

The CDR3 DNA follows: TGTGCCAGCAGCTTGCGTCCTCTTCGGCGGTCGGGACAGAACTACGAGCAGTACTTC. Translation gives CASSLRPLRRSGQNYEQYF. The chain carries TRBV5-6 and TRBJ2-7; 7 positions agree with TRBD1. J lost 3 bases, V lost 1 base, and 19 bases had no gene match. CDR1 and CDR2 from the germline V gene are SGHDT and YYEEEE. CDR3 length equals 19 residues.

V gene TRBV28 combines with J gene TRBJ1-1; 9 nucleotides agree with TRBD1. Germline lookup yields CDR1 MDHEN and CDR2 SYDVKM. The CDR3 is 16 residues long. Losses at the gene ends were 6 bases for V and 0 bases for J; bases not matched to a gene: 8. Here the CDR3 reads CASRDRGQGMNTEAFF. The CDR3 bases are TGTGCCAGCAGGGACCGAGGACAGGGGATGAACACTGAAGCTTTCTTT.

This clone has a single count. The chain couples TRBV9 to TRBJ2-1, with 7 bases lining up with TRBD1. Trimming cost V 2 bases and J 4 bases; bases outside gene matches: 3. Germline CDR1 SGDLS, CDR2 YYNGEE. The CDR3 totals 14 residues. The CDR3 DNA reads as TGTGCCAGCAGCGTGTCCAGGGGGTACAATGAGCAGTTCTTC. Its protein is CASSVSRGYNEQFF.

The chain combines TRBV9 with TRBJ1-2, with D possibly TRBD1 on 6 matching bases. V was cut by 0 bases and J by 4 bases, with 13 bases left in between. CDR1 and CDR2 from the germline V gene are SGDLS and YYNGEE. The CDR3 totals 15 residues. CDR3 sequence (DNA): TGTGCCAGCAGCGTAGAGGTAACAGGGTTCTATGGCTACACCTTC. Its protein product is CASSVEVTGFYGYTF.

The CDR3 nucleotides are TGTGCCTGGAGTGTTGGGCTAGCGGGGGACTACGAGCAGTACTTC. Translation: CAWSVGLAGDYEQYF. The V gene is TRBV30, the J gene TRBJ2-7, with 10 bases that match TRBD2. The length of the CDR3 is 15 residues. CDR1 and CDR2 (germline): GTSNPN, SVGIG (reference sequence). Trimming at V came to 0 bases and at J to 3 bases, leaving 5 bases not matched to a gene.

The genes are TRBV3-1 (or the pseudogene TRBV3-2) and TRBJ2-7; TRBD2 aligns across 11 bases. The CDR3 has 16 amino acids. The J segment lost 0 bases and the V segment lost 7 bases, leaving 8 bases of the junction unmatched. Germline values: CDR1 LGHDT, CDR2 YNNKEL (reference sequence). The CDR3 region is CASTLLAGGASYEQYF. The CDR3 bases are TGTGCCAGCACCCTCTTAGCGGGGGGGGCCTCCTACGAGCAGTACTTC.

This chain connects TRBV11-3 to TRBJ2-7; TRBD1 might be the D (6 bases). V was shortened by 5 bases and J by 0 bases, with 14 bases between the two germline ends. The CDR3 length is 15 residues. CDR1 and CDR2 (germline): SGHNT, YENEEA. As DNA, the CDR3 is TGTGCCAGCAGCCAAGGGGGTTTAAGCTCCTACGAGCAGTACTTC. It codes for CASSQGGLSSYEQYF. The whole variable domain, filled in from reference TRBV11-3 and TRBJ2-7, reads EAGVVQSPRYKIIEKKQPVAFWCNPISGHNTLYWYLQNLGQGPELLIRYENEEAVDDSQLPKDRFSAERLKGVDSTLKIQPAELGDSAVYLCASSQGGLSSYEQYFGPGTRLTVT.